The 24 T cell receptor beta chains below all came from one sample that was sequenced in a study of T cell responses to AZD1222 COVID-19 vaccine (dated by TCRdb to the early 2020s). Library preparation used the immunoSEQ multiplex PCR assay. Entries here come from immuneACCESS through TCRdb and include only in-frame sequences with V and J called. Some clones fail to appear in such tables; in the studies checked, an unresolved V gene covers under half of the shortfall, and the cause of the remainder is unknown. In all, the sample holds some 100,000 clones, and roughly nine tenths of those were seen once. The ten largest account for roughly 7% of the sample. The time point tag for this specimen amounts to: baseline before first vaccination. Sequences were derived from peripheral blood, sampled on day 0 of AZD1222 vaccination. Every receptor here comes from an adult in good health.

The V and J genes are TRBV19 and TRBJ2-7; no firm D call. The CDR3 runs 16 residues. CDR1 is LNHDA, CDR2 SQIVND, per germline (reference sequence). Trimming shortened V by 5 bases and J by 2 bases, and 19 bases separated the two germline ends. The CDR3 reads CASSSRGRRSTYEQYF. The CDR3 DNA reads as TGTGCCAGTAGTTCCCGAGGACGGCGGTCAACCTACGAGCAGTACTTC.

The rearrangement uses TRBV7-9 and TRBJ2-1; 8 nucleotides align to TRBD2. CDR3 size: 17 residues. The germline V gene has CDR1 SEHNR and CDR2 FQNEAQ (reference sequence). The ends lost 5 bases at V and 3 bases at J; junction bases unmatched: 12. The CDR3 loop reads CASSAGSGSAIYNEQFF. CDR3 nucleotides: TGTGCCAGCAGCGCCGGAAGCGGGAGCGCTATCTACAATGAGCAGTTCTTC.

The V gene is TRBV5-6, the J gene TRBJ2-3, with D possibly matching TRBD1 (5 bases). The V and J ends lost 0 bases and 7 bases respectively, with 12 bases between them. In germline, CDR1 is SGHDT, CDR2 YYEEEE. The CDR3 extends over 14 amino acids. The CDR3, as DNA: TGTGCCAGCAGCTTGGCGAACAGGATGTATACGCAGTATTTT. The encoded protein is CASSLANRMYTQYF. Full variable domain (remainder filled in from reference TRBV5-6 and TRBJ2-3): DAGVTQSPTHLIKTRGQQVTLRCSPKSGHDTVSWYQQALGQGPQFIFQYYEEEERQRGNFPDRFSGHQFPNYSSELNVNALLLGDSALYLCASSLANRMYTQYFGPGTRLTVL.

This clone was counted once. The rearrangement joins TRBV7-9 to TRBJ1-1, with D tentatively TRBD1 (5 bases). From germline, CDR1 is SEHNR and CDR2 FQNEAQ (reference sequence). The length of the CDR3 is 15 residues. V was trimmed by 1 base and J by 3 bases, leaving 12 bases between them. This chain's CDR3 is CASSLGRGGDTEAFF. DNA for the CDR3: TGTGCCAGCAGCTTAGGGAGGGGAGGGGACACTGAAGCTTTCTTT.

This chain connects TRBV6-5 to TRBJ1-2; D is possibly TRBD1 (6 bases). Germline CDR1 and CDR2: MNHEY and SVGAGI. Trimming cost V 5 bases and J 2 bases, with 15 bases left between them. The CDR3 is made up of 15 amino acids. This chain's CDR3 is CASSRPGRGNYGYTF. The CDR3 DNA follows: TGTGCCAGCAGTCGGCCGGGCAGGGGCAACTATGGCTACACCTTC.

This chain joins TRBV27 and TRBJ1-5; 7 nucleotides match TRBD1. CDR3 size: 12 residues. The germline V gene encodes CDR1 MNHEY and CDR2 SMNVEV (reference sequence). After removal of 5 bases from V and 9 bases from J, the junction contained 4 bases not matched to a gene. The CDR3 is CASSPTGRPQHF. CDR3 sequence (DNA): TGTGCCAGCAGTCCGACAGGGAGGCCCCAGCATTTT.

CDR3 in amino acids: CASSALQGGGTDTQYF. Here the CDR3 DNA reads TGTGCCAGCTCAGCACTACAGGGGGGAGGCACAGATACGCAGTATTTT. The V and J genes are TRBV18 and TRBJ2-3, with 8 bases matching TRBD1. The CDR3 totals 16 residues. V lost 5 bases to trimming and J lost 1 base; unmatched junction nucleotides: 8. CDR1 KGHSH and CDR2 LQKENI come from the germline V gene.

This chain uses TRBV29-1 with TRBJ2-3; D remains unclear. V was trimmed by 5 bases and J by 1 base, leaving 10 bases between them. CDR3 length: 13 amino acids. Germline CDR1 reads SQVTM; CDR2 reads ANQGSEA. CDR3 sequence (DNA): TGCAGCGTTCCGTATAGGGGCACAGATACGCAGTATTTT. This codes for CSVPYRGTDTQYF.

This chain connects TRBV5-5 to TRBJ1-3; D unresolved. Trimming pared 1 base from V and 0 bases from J, leaving 14 bases between. Germline V gene lookup returns CDR1 SGHKS and CDR2 YYEKEE (reference sequence). CDR3 length equals 17 residues. The CDR3 region has the DNA TGTGCCAGCAGCTTGAACCCGACACCTGCCTCTGGAAACACCATATATTTT. This encodes CASSLNPTPASGNTIYF. The variable domain in full, with the rest retrieved from reference TRBV5-5 and TRBJ1-3, is DAGVTQSPTHLIKTRGQQVTLRCSPISGHKSVSWYQQVLGQGPQFIFQYYEKEERGRGNFPDRFSARQFPNYSSELNVNALLLGDSALYLCASSLNPTPASGNTIYFGEGSWLTVV.

The sample holds one count of this clone. CDR3 bases: TGTGCCTGGAGTAGAGGGCAGGGTATCGATGAGCAGTTCTTC. Translating gives CAWSRGQGIDEQFF. The chain joins TRBV30 to TRBJ2-1; possibly TRBD1 or TRBD2 for D (5 bases each). This CDR3 contains 14 residues. Germline V gene lookup returns CDR1 GTSNPN and CDR2 SVGIG (reference sequence). V was shortened by 2 bases and J by 8 bases, with 16 bases between the two germline ends.

This chain uses TRBV19 with TRBJ1-3; unclear D gene. Trimming cost V 4 bases and J 1 base, with 8 bases left between them. CDR3 length equals 14 residues. Germline CDR1 is LNHDA and CDR2 is SQIVND (reference sequence). DNA of the CDR3: TGTGCCAGTAGTACGACAAGTTCTGGAAACACCATATATTTT. Translated, it gives CASSTTSSGNTIYF.

The genes are TRBV5-1 and TRBJ1-5, with TRBD1 identical over 7 bases. The CDR3 contains 14 residues. CDR1 and CDR2 from the germline V gene are SGHRS and YFSETQ. J gave up 8 bases and V 2 bases, and 7 bases lay outside the gene matches. The CDR3 bases are TGCGCCAGCAGCTTCGGCAGGGGGGAAGAGCCCCAGCATTTT. It translates to CASSFGRGEEPQHF.

The V call is TRBV15, the J call TRBJ1-6; 9 bases line up with TRBD1. V dropped 3 bases and J dropped 7; count of bases not matched to a gene: 4. The CDR3 is 15 residues long. From germline, CDR1 is LNHNV and CDR2 YYDKDF (reference sequence). The CDR3 region is CATSRTGTGNSPLHF. Here the CDR3 DNA reads TGTGCCACCAGCAGGACCGGGACAGGGAATTCACCCCTCCACTTT.

CDR3 nucleotides: TGCGCCAGCAGCTTAAGGACAGGGGGCGGAAACACCATATATTTT. Its translation: CASSLRTGGGNTIYF. V usage is TRBV5-1 and J usage is TRBJ1-3, with 11 bases identical to TRBD1. Germline V CDR1 and CDR2: SGHRS, YFSETQ. Trimming took 2 bases from V and 4 from J; bases not matched to a gene: 2. This CDR3 spans 15 amino acids.

The rearrangement links TRBV28 to TRBJ2-7; D gene unclear. CDR1 and CDR2 from the germline V gene are MDHEN and SYDVKM. This CDR3 comprises 14 residues. V was pared by 6 bases and J by 6 bases, with 18 bases between. CDR3 DNA: TGTGCCAGCAGCCTTTCCCGGACCGTTGGCGAGCAGTACTTC. Its translation is CASSLSRTVGEQYF.

The chain employs TRBV7-9 and TRBJ2-7, with D maybe TRBD1 (7 bases). The CDR3 has 12 residues. Trimming cost V 1 base and J 9 bases, with 10 bases left between them. Germline CDR1 SEHNR, CDR2 FQNEAQ (reference sequence). The CDR3 loop is CASSLGQGGQYF. The CDR3 bases are TGTGCCAGCAGCTTAGGACAGGGAGGGCAGTACTTC. The variable domain in full, completed from reference TRBV7-9 and TRBJ2-7, reads DTGVSQNPRHKITKRGQNVTFRCDPISEHNRLYWYRQTLGQGPEFLTYFQNEAQLEKSRLLSDRFSAERPKGSFSTLEIQRTEQGDSAMYLCASSLGQGGQYFGPGTRLTVT.

V and J are TRBV7-9 and TRBJ2-7; D might be TRBD1 (6 bases). The V end was cut by 6 bases, the J end by 1 base, with 7 bases between. Germline loops: CDR1 SEHNR, CDR2 FQNEAQ (reference sequence). The CDR3 has 12 amino acids. In nucleotides, the CDR3 is TGTGCCAGCAGTACAGGGTCCTACGAGCAGTACTTC. Its translation: CASSTGSYEQYF.

This chain connects TRBV4-2 to TRBJ1-5, with no clear D. The CDR3 has 17 amino acids. V was shortened by 1 base and J by 0 bases, with 13 bases between the two germline ends. The V gene's germline CDR1 is LGHNA and CDR2 YNFKEQ. CDR3 protein: CASSQVYPVYSNQPQHF. Written as DNA, the CDR3 is TGTGCCAGCAGCCAAGTGTACCCCGTTTATAGCAATCAGCCCCAGCATTTT.

The rearrangement links TRBV5-1 to TRBJ2-1; 10 bases map to TRBD2. The trim removed 0 bases at V and 10 bases at J, leaving 7 bases unmatched. The CDR3 totals 15 residues. The V gene's germline CDR1 is SGHRS and CDR2 YFSETQ. CDR3 protein: CASSLEASGSTEQFF. The DNA for the CDR3 is TGCGCCAGCAGCTTGGAGGCTAGCGGGAGCACCGAGCAGTTCTTC. Combining the CDR3 with reference TRBV5-1 and TRBJ2-1 gives the whole variable domain KAGVTQTPRYLIKTRGQQVTLSCSPISGHRSVSWYQQTPGQGLQFLFEYFSETQRNKGNFPGRFSGRQFSNSRSEMNVSTLELGDSALYLCASSLEASGSTEQFFGPGTRLTVL.

The gene calls are TRBV19 and TRBJ1-2; 8 bases align to TRBD1. V lost 3 bases and J lost 4; bases outside the gene matches: 1. Germline values: CDR1 LNHDA, CDR2 SQIVND (reference sequence). This CDR3 is 13 amino acids long. The CDR3 coding sequence is TGTGCCAGTAGTATGGGACAGGCCTATGGCTACACCTTC. Amino acids: CASSMGQAYGYTF.

The V call is TRBV19, the J call TRBJ1-2; maybe TRBD1 (5 bases). Per germline, CDR1 LNHDA and CDR2 SQIVND (reference sequence). V was shortened by 7 bases and J by 3 bases, with 18 bases between the two germline ends. CDR3 size: 15 residues. The CDR3 region has the DNA TGTGCCAGTACTTGGAGGGACGCACTGGACTATGGCTACACCTTC. Its protein product is CASTWRDALDYGYTF.

This chain joins TRBV28 and TRBJ2-7; a weak D match, TRBD1 (5 bases). Germline V lookup: CDR1 MDHEN, CDR2 SYDVKM. Trimming removed 5 bases from V and 2 bases from J, with 16 bases in between. The CDR3 has 15 residues. CDR3 protein: CASSTQGSSPYEQYF. The CDR3 bases are TGTGCCAGCAGTACCCAGGGCAGCAGCCCCTACGAGCAGTACTTC. Drawing the rest from reference TRBV28 and TRBJ2-7, the complete variable domain is DVKVTQSSRYLVKRTGEKVFLECVQDMDHENMFWYRQDPGLGLRLIYFSYDVKMKEKGDIPEGYSVSREKKERFSLILESASTNQTSMYLCASSTQGSSPYEQYFGPGTRLTVT.

The chain carries TRBV7-7 and TRBJ1-3; D not resolved. Between the trimmed V and J ends, which lost 6 bases and 0 bases, there was a span of 9 bases. CDR1 is SSHAT, CDR2 FNYEAQ, per germline (reference sequence). The CDR3 has 14 residues. Here the CDR3 reads CASSPGPSGNTIYF. The CDR3 DNA is TGTGCCAGCAGTCCGGGTCCCTCTGGAAACACCATATATTTT. Drawing the rest from reference TRBV7-7 and TRBJ1-3, the complete variable domain is GAGVSQSPRYKVTKRGQDVTLRCDPISSHATLYWYQQALGQGPEFLTYFNYEAQPDKSGLPSDRFSAERPEGSISTLTIQRTEQRDSAMYRCASSPGPSGNTIYFGEGSWLTVV.

Of note for this clone: A junction boundary mismatches the germline segment, possibly from a read error. This chain joins TRBV6-2 or TRBV6-3 and TRBJ2-1, with D perhaps TRBD1 (6 bases). The CDR3 covers 15 residues. Germline V gene data show CDR1 as MNHEY and CDR2 as SVGEGT. CDR3 sequence (DNA): TGTGCCAGCACTTACTCGGACAGCCTTGGCGGTGAGCAGTTCTTC. Amino acid sequence: CASTYSDSLGGEQFF.